These T cell receptor beta chains were read from a single sample in a study of blood T cells in healthy people across ages. Each CDR3 protein is one row after TCRdb ran MiXCR on the 5' RACE reads. The sample consists of over 450,000 distinct CDR3 sequences, more than 20% of them appearing once. In addition, the sample was reused for a study of T cells of mothers and their children.

Specimen: blood. The source of these receptors is a boy aged 5 to 17 in good health. Both conserved end residues are part of each CDR3. D genes are given only for firm matches. Not every row has a clone size; where given, it reads once, few, many or a size class.

V gene,clone size,J gene,D gene,CDR3 protein,CDR3 DNA
TRBV12-3/TRBV12-4,-,TRBJ2-3,TRBD2,CASSFGGGADTQYF,TGTGCCAGCAGTTTCGGCGGGGGAGCAGATACGCAGTATTTT
TRBV30,few,TRBJ2-1,-,CAWREGGLEEQFF,TGTGCCTGGAGGGAAGGAGGGCTAGAGGAGCAGTTCTTC
TRBV6-1,-,TRBJ2-1,TRBD2,CASNFPSGSDEQFF,TGTGCCAGCAACTTCCCTAGCGGGAGCGATGAGCAGTTCTTC
TRBV27,-,TRBJ2-5,-,CASRDSGTEMTQYF,TGTGCCAGCAGAGACTCCGGGACTGAGATGACCCAGTACTTC
TRBV6-2/TRBV6-3,few,TRBJ2-1,-,CASRSGPSYNEQFF,TGTGCCAGCCGCTCGGGGCCGTCCTACAATGAGCAGTTCTTC
TRBV6-1,few,TRBJ2-2,-,CASSEAFQDPNTGELFF,TGTGCCAGCAGTGAAGCCTTCCAGGACCCTAACACCGGGGAGCTGTTTTTT
TRBV21-1,few,TRBJ2-1,-,CASSTRLAGARNEQFF,TGTGCCAGCAGCACAAGACTAGCGGGAGCTCGGAATGAGCAGTTCTTC
TRBV20-1,-,TRBJ2-1,-,CSARDRGPKRSNEQFF,TGCAGTGCTAGAGATCGGGGACCAAAAAGGAGCAATGAGCAGTTCTTC
TRBV4-3,-,TRBJ1-2,-,CASSQDSQSYLNYGYTF,TGCGCCAGCAGCCAAGATTCCCAGTCCTATCTCAACTATGGCTACACCTTC
TRBV28,-,TRBJ2-7,-,CATDPQGNSGSYEQYF,TGTGCCACCGACCCCCAAGGTAATAGCGGCTCCTACGAGCAGTACTTC
TRBV29-1,many,TRBJ2-5,-,CSVDRGRETQYF,TGCAGCGTTGATCGGGGGCGGGAGACCCAGTACTTC
TRBV7-2,many,TRBJ1-1,-,CASSLGRGGTEAFF,TGTGCCAGCAGCTTAGGCAGGGGTGGGACTGAAGCTTTCTTT